The 5 T cell receptor beta chains below were found in one sample sequenced in a study of CD8+ T cells in alopecia areata. Extraction of RNA preceded its reverse transcription into cDNA, which served as the sequencing template. Sequencing was performed with immunoSEQ multiplex PCR; in TCRdb, only in-frame clones are kept and a portion is missing. The repertoire consists of 150,000 to 200,000 clones, with around 63% occurring once and the leading ten covering 1.5% to 2%. The specimen was CD4+ T cells sorted from blood, collected at week 0. These TCRs come from a human donor with alopecia areata.

This clone was seen only a few times. This chain uses TRBV19 with TRBJ2-1, with 9 bases aligning to TRBD1. Germline assignment: CDR1 LNHDA and CDR2 SQIVND (reference sequence). V shed 4 bases and J 9 bases; nucleotides not matched to a gene: 7. The CDR3 totals 14 residues. CDR3 DNA sequence: TGTGCCAGTAGTAGGGACAGGGATGGCAGTGAGCAGTTCTTC. This gives the protein CASSRDRDGSEQFF.

The chain carries TRBV15 and TRBJ2-7, with no clear D. Germline values: CDR1 LNHNV, CDR2 YYDKDF (reference sequence). Trimming shortened V by 1 base and J by 7 bases, and 20 bases separated the two germline ends. The CDR3 totals 16 residues. CDR3 residues: CATSRAGGRKEVEQYF. CDR3 bases: TGTGCCACCAGCAGAGCGGGTGGCCGGAAAGAGGTTGAGCAGTACTTC.

CDR3 nucleotides: TGTGCCAGCAGCTTAGCGCGTGGAGGAACAGGTGAAGCTTTCTTT. Translation gives CASSLARGGTGEAFF. The chain employs TRBV7-2 and TRBJ1-1; tentative D call: TRBD1 (5 bases). Germline V lookup: CDR1 SGHTA, CDR2 FQGNSA. V shed 0 bases and J shed 7 bases, with 15 bases lying between them. The CDR3 extends over 15 amino acids.

This clone has just one count. This sequence joins TRBV30 and TRBJ1-1, with D possibly matching TRBD1 (5 bases). The CDR3 is 13 residues long. V lost 0 bases, J lost 7 bases, and 12 bases lay in between. Germline loops: CDR1 GTSNPN, CDR2 SVGIG (reference sequence). Written as DNA, the CDR3 is TGTGCCTGGAGTGTCGACAGAAAGGGTGAAGCTTTCTTT. Protein product: CAWSVDRKGEAFF.

Written as DNA, the CDR3 is TGTGCCAGCACCATTGGGGCGAACACTGAAGCTTTCTTT. Residues: CASTIGANTEAFF. V gene TRBV7-2 combines with J gene TRBJ1-1, with D perhaps TRBD1 (5 bases). Trimming cost V 7 bases and J 1 base, with 10 bases left between them. This CDR3 comprises 13 residues. Germline CDR1 is SGHTA and CDR2 is FQGNSA. Full variable domain (outside the CDR3, taken from reference TRBV7-2 and TRBJ1-1): GAGVSQSPSNKVTEKGKDVELRCDPISGHTALYWYRQSLGQGLEFLIYFQGNSAPDKSGLPSDRFSAERTGGSVSTLTIQRTQQEDSAVYLCASTIGANTEAFFGQGTRLTVV.